This T cell receptor beta chain was captured in a study of blood T cell repertoires in COVID-19. Study-level information: T cells, B-cell-depleted T cells, or PBMCs provided the cDNA or gDNA that served as material.

The CDR3 runs 15 residues. V shed 2 bases and J shed 9 bases, with 17 bases lying between them. Per the germline V gene, CDR1 is MNHEY and CDR2 is SVGAGI. In the authors' methods: Estimates of nucleated cell counts were drawn from the amplification of reference gene primers. Data came from immunoSEQ multiplex PCR; TCRdb stores just in-frame clones and leaves some out. V and J calls and clone size are copied from that table; D and trimming were computed from the DNA. Among about 61,000 clones listed, about 80% were seen once. The J gene is TRBJ1-5, the V gene TRBV6-5; no firm D call. Sequenced input: peripheral blood. The receptor was derived from an older man with active or convalescent COVID-19. CDR3 nucleotide sequence: TGTGCCAGCAGTTACAGTCCAGGTGGTGTTGGGCCCCAGCATTTT. Amino acid sequence: CASSYSPGGVGPQHF.